Listed below are T cell receptor beta chains from one sample, sequenced in a study of blood T cell repertoires in COVID-19. Sequencing was performed with immunoSEQ multiplex PCR; in TCRdb, only in-frame clones are kept and a portion is missing. The sample has 200,000 to 250,000 clones, approximately 85% seen once; the top ten hold about 3%. Sample: peripheral blood. The receptors come from a man between 50 and 59 years old who had recovered from COVID-19. CDR3s include the opening cysteine and the closing phenylalanine or tryptophan. Each record gives: clone size, J gene, D gene, CDR3 length, V gene, CDR3 protein, CDR3 DNA. A D gene is named only where the DNA matches it firmly. Size tells how often a clone was seen (once, few, many) or the class of an expanded clone, and some rows leave it out.

NA	TRBJ2-7	NA	13	TRBV28	CASRSLPGWEQYF	TGTGCCAGCAGATCACTCCCCGGTTGGGAGCAGTACTTC
NA	TRBJ2-2	NA	16	TRBV28	CASRPWGTRNTGELFF	TGTGCCAGCAGGCCCTGGGGCACCCGGAACACCGGGGAGCTGTTTTTT
NA	TRBJ2-1	TRBD2	14	TRBV4-1	CASSLSGGYNEQFF	TGCGCCAGCAGCCTTAGCGGGGGCTACAATGAGCAGTTCTTC
NA	TRBJ2-7	TRBD2	13	TRBV28	CASRLAGVHEQYF	TGTGCCAGCAGGCTAGCGGGAGTCCACGAGCAGTACTTC
few	TRBJ1-5	TRBD1	16	TRBV19	CASSGRTGGGYQPQHF	TGTGCCAGTAGTGGACGGACAGGGGGCGGTTACCAGCCCCAGCATTTT
once	TRBJ2-7	TRBD1	14	TRBV5-1	CASSLDRGPYEQYF	TGCGCCAGCAGCCTCGACAGGGGACCCTACGAGCAGTACTTC
NA	TRBJ1-1	TRBD1	15	TRBV9	CASSVGGTGYIEAFF	TGTGCCAGCAGCGTAGGTGGGACAGGTTATATTGAAGCTTTCTTT
NA	TRBJ2-5	TRBD2	16	TRBV6-2/TRBV6-3	CASSQSGLAEKETQYF	TGTGCCAGCAGTCAATCGGGACTAGCGGAAAAGGAGACCCAGTACTTC
NA	TRBJ2-7	NA	16	TRBV6-5	CASSYGAGVSSYEQYF	TGTGCCAGCAGTTACGGAGCGGGTGTTAGCTCCTACGAGCAGTACTTC
NA	TRBJ2-1	TRBD2	14	TRBV28	CASSRGGSYNEQFF	TGTGCATCATCACGCGGGGGCTCCTACAATGAGCAGTTCTTC
NA	TRBJ1-5	NA	15	TRBV9	CASSLDWDNNQPQHF	TGTGCCAGCAGTCTCGATTGGGACAACAATCAGCCCCAGCATTTT
NA	TRBJ1-1	TRBD1	15	TRBV6-5	CASNERTGGNTEAFF	TGTGCCAGCAACGAACGGACAGGCGGTAACACTGAAGCTTTCTTT
NA	TRBJ2-2	TRBD1	15	TRBV7-9	CASSPGGADTGELFF	TGTGCCAGCAGCCCAGGGGGCGCGGACACCGGGGAGCTGTTTTTT
NA	TRBJ2-1	NA	15	TRBV7-2	CASSLEGSGIGEQFF	TGTGCCAGCAGCTTAGAAGGGAGTGGGATCGGTGAGCAGTTCTTC
NA	TRBJ2-5	NA	14	TRBV23-1	CASSQGDSQETQYF	TGCGCCAGCAGTCAAGGAGACAGCCAAGAGACCCAGTACTTC
NA	TRBJ1-1	TRBD1	13	TRBV5-6	CASSWDRATEAFF	TGTGCCAGCAGTTGGGACAGGGCTACTGAAGCTTTCTTT
NA	TRBJ2-7	NA	14	TRBV5-5	CASSLAPTGYEQYF	TGTGCCAGCAGCTTGGCCCCAACAGGGTACGAGCAGTACTTC
NA	TRBJ1-5	TRBD1	13	TRBV28	CATGTGNNQPQHF	TGTGCCACCGGGACAGGGAACAATCAGCCCCAGCATTTT
NA	TRBJ2-1	TRBD2	15	TRBV19	CASSPSGTSAFEQFF	TGTGCCAGTAGTCCCTCCGGGACTAGCGCGTTTGAGCAGTTCTTC
NA	TRBJ2-7	NA	13	TRBV5-8	CASSSRGPYEQYF	TGTGCCAGCAGTTCCAGGGGCCCCTACGAGCAGTACTTC
NA	TRBJ2-1	TRBD1	12	TRBV19	CAGTGTDNEQFF	TGTGCCGGTACCGGGACAGACAATGAGCAGTTCTTC
NA	TRBJ2-7	TRBD1	15	TRBV6-1	CASSEGQGPSYEQYF	TGTGCCAGCAGTGAGGGACAGGGGCCCTCCTACGAGCAGTACTTC
NA	TRBJ2-2	TRBD1	16	TRBV27	CASKTTGQTNTGELFF	TGTGCCAGCAAGACAACGGGACAGACAAACACCGGGGAGCTGTTTTTT
NA	TRBJ2-2	TRBD1	14	TRBV28	CASSLTGLTGELFF	TGTGCCAGCAGTTTGACAGGGCTCACCGGGGAGCTGTTTTTT
NA	TRBJ2-7	NA	12	TRBV18	CASSPTTGEQYF	TGTGCCAGCTCACCGACGACGGGCGAGCAGTACTTC
NA	TRBJ2-5	TRBD1	19	TRBV28	CASSYIPGQGAIGQETQYF	TGTGCCAGCAGTTATATACCGGGACAGGGGGCGATAGGTCAAGAGACCCAGTACTTC
NA	TRBJ2-1	TRBD2	15	TRBV5-4	CASSFASGTHNEQFF	TGTGCCAGCAGCTTCGCTAGCGGGACCCACAATGAGCAGTTCTTC
NA	TRBJ2-5	NA	14	TRBV4-1	CASSQVDFQETQYF	TGCGCCAGCAGCCAAGTTGACTTCCAAGAGACCCAGTACTTC
NA	TRBJ2-1	TRBD2	18	TRBV7-2	CASSKLAGGPSSYNEQFF	TGTGCCAGCAGCAAACTAGCGGGAGGGCCTAGCTCCTACAATGAGCAGTTCTTC
NA	TRBJ2-5	NA	15	TRBV5-8	CASSLKGGRWETQYF	TGTGCCAGCAGCTTGAAGGGTGGGAGGTGGGAGACCCAGTACTTC